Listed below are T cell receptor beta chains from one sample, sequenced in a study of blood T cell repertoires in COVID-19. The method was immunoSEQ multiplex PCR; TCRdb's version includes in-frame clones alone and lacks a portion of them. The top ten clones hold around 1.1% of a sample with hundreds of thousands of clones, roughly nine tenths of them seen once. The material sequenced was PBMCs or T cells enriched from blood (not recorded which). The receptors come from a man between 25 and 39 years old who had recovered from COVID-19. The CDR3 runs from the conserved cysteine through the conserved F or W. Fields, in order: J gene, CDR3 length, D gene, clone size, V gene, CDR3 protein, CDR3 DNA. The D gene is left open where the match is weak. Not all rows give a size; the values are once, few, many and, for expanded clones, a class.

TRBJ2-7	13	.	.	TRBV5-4	CASSLGRVHEQYF	TGTGCCAGCAGCTTGGGCAGGGTCCACGAGCAGTACTTC
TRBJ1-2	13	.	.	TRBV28	CASSLPDSYGYTF	TGTGCCAGCAGCCTCCCGGACAGCTATGGCTACACCTTC
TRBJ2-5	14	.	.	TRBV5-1	CASSLGGSGETQYF	TGCGCCAGCAGCTTGGGCGGGTCGGGAGAGACCCAGTACTTC
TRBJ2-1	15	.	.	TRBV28	CASTLGPAGYNEQFF	TGTGCCAGCACCCTCGGGCCAGCAGGGTACAATGAGCAGTTCTTC
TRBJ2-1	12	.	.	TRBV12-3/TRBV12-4	CASSYSVIEQFF	TGTGCCAGCAGTTATAGTGTTATTGAGCAGTTCTTC
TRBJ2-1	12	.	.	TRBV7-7	CASSSRVDEQFF	TGTGCTAGCAGCTCCAGGGTGGATGAGCAGTTCTTC
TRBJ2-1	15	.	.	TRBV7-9	CASSPAGLAPNEQFF	TGTGCCAGCAGCCCAGCAGGGCTAGCGCCAAATGAGCAGTTCTTC
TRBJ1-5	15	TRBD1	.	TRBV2	CASSAWTGDRQPQHF	TGTGCCAGCAGTGCTTGGACAGGGGATCGTCAGCCCCAGCATTTT
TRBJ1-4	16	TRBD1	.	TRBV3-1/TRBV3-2	CASSQGIGTGNGKLFF	TGTGCCAGCAGCCAGGGAATAGGGACAGGGAACGGAAAACTGTTTTTT
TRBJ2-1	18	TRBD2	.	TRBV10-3	CAISERTSGGLGGNEQFF	TGTGCCATCAGTGAGAGGACTAGCGGGGGATTAGGAGGCAATGAGCAGTTCTTC
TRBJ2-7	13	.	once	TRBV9	CASSPPSSYEQYF	TGTGCCAGCAGCCCACCCAGCTCCTACGAGCAGTACTTC
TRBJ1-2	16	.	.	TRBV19	CASTPTPKSLNYGYTF	TGTGCCAGTACGCCAACACCGAAATCTCTTAACTATGGCTACACCTTC
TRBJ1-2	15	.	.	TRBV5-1	CASSGGDIKTGGYTF	TGCGCCAGCAGCGGGGGGGACATCAAAACGGGAGGCTACACCTTC
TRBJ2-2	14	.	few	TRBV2	CASKGLRNTGELFF	TGTGCCAGCAAGGGACTCCGGAACACCGGGGAGCTGTTTTTT
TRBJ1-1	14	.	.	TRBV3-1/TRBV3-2	CASSFDSLNTEAFF	TGTGCCAGCAGCTTTGACAGCTTGAACACTGAAGCTTTCTTT
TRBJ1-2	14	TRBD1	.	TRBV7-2	CASSTQQGIYGYTF	TGTGCCAGCAGCACCCAACAGGGGATCTATGGCTACACCTTC
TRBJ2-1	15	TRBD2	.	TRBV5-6	CASSPTSGFYNEQFF	TGTGCCAGCAGCCCGACTAGCGGTTTTTACAATGAGCAGTTCTTC
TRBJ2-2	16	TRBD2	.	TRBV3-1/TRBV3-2	CASSQESGGNTGELFF	TGTGCCAGCAGCCAAGAGAGCGGGGGGAACACCGGGGAGCTGTTTTTT
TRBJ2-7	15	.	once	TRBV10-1	CASSESGGTTYEQYF	TGCGCCAGCAGTGAGTCTGGCGGGACCACCTACGAGCAGTACTTC
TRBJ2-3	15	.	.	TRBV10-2	CASSESFMSTDTQYF	TGCGCCAGCAGTGAGTCTTTTATGTCTACAGATACGCAGTATTTT
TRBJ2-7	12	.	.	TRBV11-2	CASSSSRYEQYF	TGTGCCAGCAGCTCGAGTCGGTACGAGCAGTACTTC
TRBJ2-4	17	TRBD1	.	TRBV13	CASSSVPGQGQTNIQYF	TGTGCCAGCAGCTCCGTCCCGGGACAGGGGCAGACAAACATTCAGTACTTC
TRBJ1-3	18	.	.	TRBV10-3	CAITQLGQSLRSGNTIYF	TGTGCCATCACCCAACTCGGACAGAGCCTTAGGTCTGGAAACACCATATATTTT
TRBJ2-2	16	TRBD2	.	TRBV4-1	CASSARPGLATGELFF	TGCGCCAGCAGCGCCCGTCCGGGACTAGCGACCGGGGAGCTGTTTTTT
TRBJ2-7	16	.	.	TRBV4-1	CASSQDVGLVNYEQYF	TGCGCCAGCAGCCAAGACGTGGGACTGGTCAACTACGAGCAGTACTTC
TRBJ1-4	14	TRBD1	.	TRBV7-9	CASLEGGPGQKLFF	TGTGCCAGCCTCGAGGGGGGCCCGGGACAGAAACTGTTTTTT
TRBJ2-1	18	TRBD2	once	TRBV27	CASSLPGLAGVPYNEQFF	TGTGCCAGCAGTTTACCGGGACTAGCGGGAGTCCCTTACAATGAGCAGTTCTTC
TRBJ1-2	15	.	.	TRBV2	CASSEGQALLGGYTF	TGTGCCAGCAGTGAAGGTCAGGCCCTCCTCGGTGGCTACACCTTC
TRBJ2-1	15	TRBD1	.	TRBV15	CATSRGQGASSEQFF	TGTGCCACCAGCAGAGGCCAGGGGGCTAGCAGTGAGCAGTTCTTC
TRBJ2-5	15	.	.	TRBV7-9	CASSLGSAIKETQYF	TGTGCCAGCAGCTTAGGCAGCGCAATCAAAGAGACCCAGTACTTC
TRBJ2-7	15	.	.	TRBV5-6	CASSGPGNSEYEQYF	TGTGCCAGCAGCGGGCCAGGGAACAGCGAGTACGAGCAGTACTTC
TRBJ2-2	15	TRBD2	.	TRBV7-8	CASSFLLAGTGELFF	TGTGCCAGCAGCTTTTTATTAGCGGGAACCGGGGAGCTGTTTTTT
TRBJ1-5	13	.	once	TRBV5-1	CASRQGPDQPQHF	TGCGCCAGCAGACAGGGCCCTGATCAGCCCCAGCATTTT
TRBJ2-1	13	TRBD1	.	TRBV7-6	CASSQDRTNEQFF	TGTGCCAGCAGCCAGGACAGGACAAATGAGCAGTTCTTC
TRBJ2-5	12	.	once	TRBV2	CASSRQQETQYF	TGTGCCAGCTCGCGACAGCAAGAGACCCAGTACTTC
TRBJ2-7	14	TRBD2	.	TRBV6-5	CASKGRVSVYEQYF	TGTGCCAGCAAGGGGAGGGTCAGCGTCTACGAGCAGTACTTC
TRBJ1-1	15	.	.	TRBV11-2	CASSLGELTVTEAFF	TGTGCCAGCAGCTTAGGGGAATTGACAGTTACTGAAGCTTTCTTT
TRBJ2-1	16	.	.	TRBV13	CASSFERVVTYNEQFF	TGTGCCAGCAGCTTTGAGCGGGTTGTGACCTACAATGAGCAGTTCTTC
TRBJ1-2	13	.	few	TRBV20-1	CSASPRGNYGYTF	TGCAGTGCTAGTCCTCGGGGAAACTATGGCTACACCTTC
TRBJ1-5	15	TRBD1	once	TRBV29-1	CSVATGTATNQPQHF	TGCAGCGTTGCCACCGGGACAGCTACAAATCAGCCCCAGCATTTT
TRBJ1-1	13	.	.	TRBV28	CATDREVNTEAFF	TGTGCCACGGACAGAGAGGTGAACACTGAAGCTTTCTTT
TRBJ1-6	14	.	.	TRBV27	CASSLDSFNSPLHF	TGTGCCAGCAGTTTAGACAGTTTTAATTCACCCCTCCACTTT
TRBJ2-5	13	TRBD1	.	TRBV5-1	CASSFQGAETQYF	TGCGCCAGCAGCTTCCAGGGGGCAGAGACCCAGTACTTC
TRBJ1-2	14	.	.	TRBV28	CASSPSRPNYGYTF	TGTGCCAGCAGTCCCAGCAGGCCCAACTATGGCTACACCTTC